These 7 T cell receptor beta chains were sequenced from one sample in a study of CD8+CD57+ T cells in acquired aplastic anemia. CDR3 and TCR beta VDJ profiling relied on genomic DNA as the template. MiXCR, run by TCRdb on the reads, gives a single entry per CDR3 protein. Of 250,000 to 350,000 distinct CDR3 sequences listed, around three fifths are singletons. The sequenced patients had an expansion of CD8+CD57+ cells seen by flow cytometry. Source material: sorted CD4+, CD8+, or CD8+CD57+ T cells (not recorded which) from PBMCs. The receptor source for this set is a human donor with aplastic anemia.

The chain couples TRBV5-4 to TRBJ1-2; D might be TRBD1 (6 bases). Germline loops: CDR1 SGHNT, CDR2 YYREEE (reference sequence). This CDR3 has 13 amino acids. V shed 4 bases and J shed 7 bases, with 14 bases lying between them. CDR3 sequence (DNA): TGTGCCAGCAGCCCAGGGGATCTCTTTGGCTACACCTTC. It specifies CASSPGDLFGYTF.

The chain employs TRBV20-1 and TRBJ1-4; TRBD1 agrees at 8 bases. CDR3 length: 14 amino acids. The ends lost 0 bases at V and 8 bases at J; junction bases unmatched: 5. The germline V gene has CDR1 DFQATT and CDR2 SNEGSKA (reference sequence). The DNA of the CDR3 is TGCAGTGCTAGAGATGAAGACAGGGGCGAAAAACTGTTTTTT. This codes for CSARDEDRGEKLFF.

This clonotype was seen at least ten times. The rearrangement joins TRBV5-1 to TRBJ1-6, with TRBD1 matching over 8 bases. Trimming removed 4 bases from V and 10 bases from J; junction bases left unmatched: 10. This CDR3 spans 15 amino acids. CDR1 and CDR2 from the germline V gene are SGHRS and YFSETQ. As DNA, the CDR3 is TGCGCCAGCAGCCAGGGGGCAGGGGTAGGATCACCCCTCCACTTT. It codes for CASSQGAGVGSPLHF.

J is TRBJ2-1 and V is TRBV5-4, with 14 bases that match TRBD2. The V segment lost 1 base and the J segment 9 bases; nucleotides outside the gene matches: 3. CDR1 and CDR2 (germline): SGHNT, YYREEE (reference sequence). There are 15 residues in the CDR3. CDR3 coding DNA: TGTGCCAGCAGCTTGAGACTAGCGGGAGGGACTGAGCAGTTCTTC. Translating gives CASSLRLAGGTEQFF.

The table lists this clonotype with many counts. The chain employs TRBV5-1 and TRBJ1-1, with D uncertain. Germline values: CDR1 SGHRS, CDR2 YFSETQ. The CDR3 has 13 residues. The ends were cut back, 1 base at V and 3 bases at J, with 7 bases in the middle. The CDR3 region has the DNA TGCGCCAGCAGCTTGAGTACTGACACTGAAGCTTTCTTT. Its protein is CASSLSTDTEAFF.

The CDR3 DNA sequence: TGTGCCAGCAGTCGTCAGGAGGCCGGGGAGCTGTTTTTT. Translation gives CASSRQEAGELFF. This chain links TRBV7-9 with TRBJ2-2; a weak D match, TRBD2 (5 bases). CDR1 is SEHNR, CDR2 FQNEAQ, per germline (reference sequence). Trimming cost V 6 bases and J 6 bases, with 11 bases left between them. The CDR3 extends over 13 amino acids.

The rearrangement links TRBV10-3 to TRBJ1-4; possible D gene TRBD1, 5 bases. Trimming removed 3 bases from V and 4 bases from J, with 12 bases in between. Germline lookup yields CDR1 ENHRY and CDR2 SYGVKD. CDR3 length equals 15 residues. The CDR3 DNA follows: TGTGCCATCAGTGACGGACTAGGGGTTAATGAAAAACTGTTTTTT. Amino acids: CAISDGLGVNEKLFF.